This entry features one T cell receptor beta chain sequence. Its antigen remains unknown. Germline CDR1 reads MNHNY; CDR2 reads SVGAGI (reference sequence). CDR3 length equals 15 residues. Trimming removed 2 bases from V and 5 bases from J; junction bases left unmatched: 4. These data originate in a study of tissue T cells after allogeneic stem cell transplantation. In the study overall: Where cell numbers permitted, CD3+ T cells were sorted from preserved blood and marrow. Study conclusions and caveats: Only a limited share of tissue TCRs appeared in blood or spleen. Anatomically similar tissues had similar TCR repertoires within each patient.

The assay was immunoSEQ multiplex PCR, and TCRdb's table has in-frame clones only and misses some. In the table there are 28,000 or so clones, more than 80% of which are singletons. V gene TRBV6-6 combines with J gene TRBJ2-3; TRBD1 matches 10 bases. This clonotype was sampled from a male donor at least 60 years old who later had graft-versus-host disease after an allogeneic stem cell transplant. This specimen consisted of blood, obtained before transplantation. CDR3 sequence (DNA): TGTGCCAGCAGTTACCCTGGGACAGGGGTAGATACGCAGTATTTT. It translates to CASSYPGTGVDTQYF.